These 15 T cell receptor beta chains share one sample of origin, sequenced in a study of CD8 T cells in Susac syndrome. cDNA came from roughly 0.47 to 1 ug RNA primed by random hexamers. TCRdb redid the calling of the immunoSEQ multiplex PCR reads with MiXCR, one entry per CDR3 protein. The repertoire has some 100,000 distinct CDR3 sequences, 85% to 95% of them found once; the top ten carry 0.093%. The sequencing input was CD4+ T cells from PBMCs. All receptors come from a human donor with multiple sclerosis.

The chain carries TRBV18 and TRBJ1-4; unclear D gene. Germline V gives CDR1 KGHSH, CDR2 LQKENI. V was trimmed by 3 bases and J by 11 bases, leaving 13 bases between them. This CDR3 region has 13 residues. The CDR3 sequence: CASSPGPVGKLFF. Written as DNA, the CDR3 is TGTGCCAGCTCACCTGGACCCGTTGGTAAACTGTTTTTT.

The CDR3 DNA reads TGTGCCAGCACCCGACAGACTGGAAACACCATATATTTT. This codes for CASTRQTGNTIYF. This chain links TRBV6-2 or TRBV6-3 with TRBJ1-3; tentatively, D is TRBD1 (5 bases). This CDR3 is 13 amino acids long. With 7 bases removed from V and 2 bases from J, the gap between germline ends came to 9 bases. CDR1 is MNHEY and CDR2 is SVGEGT in the germline V gene.

The chain has TRBV19 and TRBJ2-2, with 8 bases aligning to TRBD2. Germline CDR1 LNHDA, CDR2 SQIVND (reference sequence). The length of the CDR3 is 14 residues. Losses at the gene ends were 6 bases for V and 4 bases for J; bases not matched to a gene: 4. This chain's CDR3 is CASRRGGLTGELFF. DNA for the CDR3: TGTGCCAGTAGACGGGGGGGGCTCACCGGGGAGCTGTTTTTT.

The J gene is TRBJ1-2, the V gene TRBV11-2; unclear D gene. The CDR3 length is 13 residues. Per the germline V gene, CDR1 is SGHAT and CDR2 is FQNNGV. V lost 4 bases to trimming and J lost 8 bases, with 14 bases between them. CDR3 residues: CASSSRPGGGYTF. DNA for the CDR3: TGTGCCAGCAGCTCCCGCCCCGGCGGCGGCTACACCTTC.

The chain carries TRBV5-6 and TRBJ2-1; D is perhaps TRBD2 (6 bases). Trimming took 4 bases from V and 8 from J, leaving 16 bases between them. This CDR3 comprises 14 residues. Germline V CDR1 and CDR2: SGHDT, YYEEEE. CDR3 DNA sequence: TGTGCCAGCAGCCCCCGATCGTGGGGGGATGAGCAGTTCTTC. The encoded protein is CASSPRSWGDEQFF.

The chain joins TRBV18 to TRBJ1-2; D uncertain. The CDR3 has 14 amino acids. CDR1 and CDR2 from the germline V gene are KGHSH and LQKENI. Between the trimmed V and J ends, which lost 2 bases and 4 bases, there was a span of 11 bases. This CDR3 is CASSPVGSSYGYTF. CDR3 DNA: TGTGCCAGCTCACCAGTTGGATCTAGCTATGGCTACACCTTC.

The V gene is TRBV12-3 or TRBV12-4, the J gene TRBJ2-3; no clear D gene. With 2 bases removed from V and 3 bases from J, the gap between germline ends came to 6 bases. CDR3 length: 13 amino acids. The CDR3 DNA reads TGTGCCAGCAGTTTATTAAATACAGATACGCAGTATTTT. As protein: CASSLLNTDTQYF.

The CDR3 loop is CASSARGAETQYF. As DNA, the CDR3 is TGTGCCAGCAGCGCTCGGGGGGCGGAGACCCAGTACTTC. This chain links TRBV9 with TRBJ2-5; tentative D call: TRBD2 (7 bases). The V end lost 3 bases, the J end lost 5 bases, and 11 bases lay between the germline ends. The CDR3 is 13 residues long. The germline V gene has CDR1 SGDLS and CDR2 YYNGEE.

The V and J genes are TRBV29-1 and TRBJ1-2; no firm D call. V lost 6 bases and J lost 1, with 18 bases in between. CDR1 is SQVTM and CDR2 is ANQGSEA in the germline V gene. The CDR3 length is 15 residues. DNA for the CDR3: TGCAGCGTGACCCCTGACAACCTAAGTAACTATGGCTACACCTTC. Translating it yields CSVTPDNLSNYGYTF.

This chain links TRBV4-2 with TRBJ1-6, with D hard to call. The CDR3 length is 13 residues. V lost 0 bases to trimming and J lost 9 bases, with 6 bases between them. Germline-derived CDR1 and CDR2 are LGHNA and YNFKEQ. The CDR3, as DNA: TGTGCCAGCAGCCAAGAAGCTTCTTCACCCCTCCACTTT. Residues: CASSQEASSPLHF.

The rearrangement uses TRBV6-2 or TRBV6-3 and TRBJ2-1, with 11 bases identical to TRBD1. The CDR3 is 12 amino acids. The trim removed 6 bases at V and 14 bases at J, leaving 6 bases unmatched. Germline V CDR1 and CDR2: MNHEY, SVGEGT. CDR3 amino acids: CASSLGQGAKFF. The CDR3 region has the DNA TGTGCCAGCAGCCTAGGACAGGGGGCGAAGTTCTTC.

The chain employs TRBV2 and TRBJ1-1; D is ambiguous. The CDR3 loop spans 16 amino acids. In germline, CDR1 is SNHLY, CDR2 FYNNEI. The V end was cut by 7 bases, the J end by 0 bases, with 18 bases between. The CDR3 region is CASNRMAGDMNTEAFF. CDR3 DNA sequence: TGTGCCAGCAACCGCATGGCAGGCGATATGAACACTGAAGCTTTCTTT.

V is TRBV4-2 and J is TRBJ2-2; a possible D gene is TRBD2 (6 bases). Trimming pared 5 bases from V and 2 bases from J, leaving 12 bases between. CDR1 LGHNA and CDR2 YNFKEQ come from the germline V gene. There are 15 residues in the CDR3. The CDR3 loop is CASSGGALNTGELFF. The CDR3 DNA is TGTGCCAGCAGCGGAGGGGCTCTCAACACCGGGGAGCTGTTTTTT.

The V call is TRBV5-1, the J call TRBJ1-5; 7 bases are shared with TRBD1. The CDR3 is 13 residues long. In germline, CDR1 is SGHRS, CDR2 YFSETQ. Losses at the gene ends were 4 bases for V and 6 bases for J; bases not matched to a gene: 4. For the CDR3, the DNA is TGCGCCAGCAGCCGGGACAGCTCTCAGCCCCAGCATTTT. It yields the protein CASSRDSSQPQHF.

This chain joins TRBV18 and TRBJ2-1; no reliable D call. The V end lost 1 base, the J end lost 6 bases, and 19 bases lay between the germline ends. CDR1 and CDR2 from the germline V gene are KGHSH and LQKENI. This CDR3 has 17 amino acids. Written as DNA, the CDR3 is TGTGCCAGCTCACCACGCGATTTTGTCGGGTGGGGCAATGAGCAGTTCTTC. Translated, it gives CASSPRDFVGWGNEQFF.